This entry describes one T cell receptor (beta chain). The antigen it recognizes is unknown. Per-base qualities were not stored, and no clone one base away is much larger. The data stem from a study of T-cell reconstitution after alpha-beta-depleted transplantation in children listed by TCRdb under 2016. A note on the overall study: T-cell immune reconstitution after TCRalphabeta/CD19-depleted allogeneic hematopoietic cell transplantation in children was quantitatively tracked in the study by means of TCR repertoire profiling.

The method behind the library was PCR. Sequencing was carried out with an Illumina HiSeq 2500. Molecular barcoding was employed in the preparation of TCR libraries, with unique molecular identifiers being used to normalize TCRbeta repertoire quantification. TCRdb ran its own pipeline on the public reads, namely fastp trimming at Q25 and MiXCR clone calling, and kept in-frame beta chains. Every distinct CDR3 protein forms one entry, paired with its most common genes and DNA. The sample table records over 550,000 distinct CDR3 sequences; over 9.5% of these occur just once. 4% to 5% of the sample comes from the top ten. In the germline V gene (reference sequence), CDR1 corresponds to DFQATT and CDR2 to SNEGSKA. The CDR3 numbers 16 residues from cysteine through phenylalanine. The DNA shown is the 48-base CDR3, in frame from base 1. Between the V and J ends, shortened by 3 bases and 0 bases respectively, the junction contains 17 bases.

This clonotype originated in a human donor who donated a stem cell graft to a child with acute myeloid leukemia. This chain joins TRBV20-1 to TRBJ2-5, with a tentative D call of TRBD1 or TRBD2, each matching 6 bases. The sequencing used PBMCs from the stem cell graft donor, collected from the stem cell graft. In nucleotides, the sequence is TGCAGTGCTAGCGGTGGGGGGCGGGCGTACCAAGAGACCCAGTACTTC. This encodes CSASGGGRAYQETQYF.